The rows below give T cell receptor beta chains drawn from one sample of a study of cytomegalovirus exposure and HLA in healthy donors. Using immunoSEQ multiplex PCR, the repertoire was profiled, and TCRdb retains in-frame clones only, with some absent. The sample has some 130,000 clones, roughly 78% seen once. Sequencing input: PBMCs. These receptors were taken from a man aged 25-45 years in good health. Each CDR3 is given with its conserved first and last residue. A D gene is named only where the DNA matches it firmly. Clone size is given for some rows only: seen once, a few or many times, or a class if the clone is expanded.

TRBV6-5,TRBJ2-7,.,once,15,CASSYPSGSSYEQYF,TGTGCCAGCAGTTACCCCTCCGGGAGTAGCTACGAGCAGTACTTC
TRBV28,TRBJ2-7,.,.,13,CASSFLGEREQYF,TGTGCCAGCAGTTTCTTGGGAGAAAGGGAGCAGTACTTC
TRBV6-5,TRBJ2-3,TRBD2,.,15,CASSYSGTITDTQYF,TGTGCCAGCAGTTACTCCGGGACTATCACAGATACGCAGTATTTT
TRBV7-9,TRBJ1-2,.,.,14,CASSPSGADYGYTF,TGTGCCAGCAGCCCGAGTGGGGCTGACTATGGCTACACCTTC
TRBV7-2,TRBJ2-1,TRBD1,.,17,CASSLARLGGPYNEQFF,TGTGCCAGCAGCTTAGCGAGGTTAGGGGGCCCCTACAATGAGCAGTTCTTC
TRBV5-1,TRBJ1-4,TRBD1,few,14,CASSLGQGDEKLFF,TGCGCCAGCAGCTTGGGTCAGGGGGATGAAAAACTGTTTTTT
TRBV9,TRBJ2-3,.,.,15,CASSPRSAGTDTQYF,TGTGCCAGCAGCCCCCGGTCAGCGGGCACAGATACGCAGTATTTT
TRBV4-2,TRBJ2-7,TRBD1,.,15,CASSQLGTGGYEQYF,TGTGCCAGCAGCCAACTCGGGACAGGGGGATACGAGCAGTACTTC
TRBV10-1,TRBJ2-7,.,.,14,CASSYSGTPYEQYF,TGCGCCAGCAGTTATTCCGGGACACCCTACGAGCAGTACTTC
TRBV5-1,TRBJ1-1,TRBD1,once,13,CASSGGQGAEAFF,TGCGCCAGCAGCGGAGGACAGGGGGCTGAAGCTTTCTTT
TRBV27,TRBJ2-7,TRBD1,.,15,CASSLYGTGTYEQYF,TGTGCCAGCAGTTTATATGGGACAGGGACTTACGAGCAGTACTTC
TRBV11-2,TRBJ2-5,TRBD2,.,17,CASSLGQLAGQEETQYF,TGTGCCAGCAGCTTAGGGCAACTAGCGGGACAAGAAGAGACCCAGTACTTC
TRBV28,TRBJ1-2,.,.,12,CASSASRLDYTF,TGTGCCAGCAGTGCTAGCCGCCTGGACTACACCTTC
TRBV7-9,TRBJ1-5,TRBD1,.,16,CSSSSEPGQGNQPQHF,TGTTCCAGCAGCTCCGAACCGGGACAGGGAAATCAGCCCCAGCATTTT
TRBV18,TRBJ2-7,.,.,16,CASSPEGGNPRVEQYF,TGTGCCAGCTCACCAGAGGGTGGGAACCCTCGGGTCGAGCAGTACTTC
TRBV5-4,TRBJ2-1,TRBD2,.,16,CASRSTSGSSYNEQFF,TGTGCCAGCAGATCAACTAGCGGAAGCTCCTACAATGAGCAGTTCTTC
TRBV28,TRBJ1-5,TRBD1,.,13,CASRQGGGQPQHF,TGTGCCAGCCGACAGGGGGGCGGCCAGCCCCAGCATTTT
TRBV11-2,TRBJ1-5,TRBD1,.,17,CASSLGEDRGQGQPQHF,TGTGCCAGCAGCTTAGGGGAGGACAGGGGGCAGGGACAGCCCCAGCATTTT
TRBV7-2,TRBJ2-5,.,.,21,CASSLAPFGLTNSEIQETQYF,TGTGCCAGCAGCTTAGCGCCGTTCGGCCTTACCAATAGCGAGATACAAGAGACCCAGTACTTC
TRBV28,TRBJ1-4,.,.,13,CASYQLTNEKLFF,TGTGCTAGTTACCAACTGACTAATGAAAAACTGTTTTTT
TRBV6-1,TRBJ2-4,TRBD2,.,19,CASSETGLAGGLAKNIQYF,TGTGCCAGCAGTGAAACGGGACTAGCGGGAGGCTTGGCCAAAAACATTCAGTACTTC
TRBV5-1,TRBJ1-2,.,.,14,CASSSGQNNYGYTF,TGCGCCAGCAGCTCCGGACAGAACAACTATGGCTACACCTTC
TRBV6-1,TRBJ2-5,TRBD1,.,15,CASSGRDRVLETQYF,TGTGCCAGCAGTGGCCGGGACAGGGTGTTGGAGACCCAGTACTTC
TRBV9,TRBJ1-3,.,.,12,CASSDIRNTIYF,TGTGCCAGCAGCGATATCCGAAACACCATATATTTT
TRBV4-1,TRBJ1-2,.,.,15,CASSQPSAGDSGYTF,TGCGCCAGCAGCCAACCCTCGGCGGGAGACAGTGGCTACACCTTC
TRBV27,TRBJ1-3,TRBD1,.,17,CASSPWFGQGTKNTIYF,TGTGCCAGCAGCCCCTGGTTTGGACAGGGGACGAAAAACACCATATATTTT
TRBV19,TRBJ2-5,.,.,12,CASRGLSETQYF,TGTGCCAGTAGGGGCCTCTCAGAGACCCAGTACTTC
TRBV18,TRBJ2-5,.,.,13,CASSPDIQETQYF,TGTGCCAGCTCCCCCGACATTCAAGAGACCCAGTACTTC